One T cell receptor (beta chain) is described in this entry. Its antigen is undetermined. The record originates from a study of human T cells and chemical hapten exposure. Study as a whole: Upper-back patch tests with 0.01% DPC were read at 6 days.

Sample time point: pre-sensitization, week 0. Treatment denoted: therapeutic diphenylcyclopropenone sensitization with weekly scalp DPC. The authors' total RNA extraction used unfractionated whole blood. General study points: Relative to control repertoires, expanded TCRs gave rise to significantly more large CDR3 similarity clusters.

TCRdb independently ran MiXCR on the RACE reads; one entry per CDR3 protein. The repertoire consists of tens of thousands of distinct CDR3 sequences, with 9.6% occurring once and the leading ten covering approximately 3.8%. Source: whole blood, taken in connection with sensitization to the hapten diphenylcyclopropenone (DPC). The receptor was isolated from a woman aged 40 to 50 with alopecia areata. Some clones in this sample may be carry-over from other donors' samples.

The CDR3 here is CASTERQSNSPLHF. The CDR3 nucleotides are TGTGCCAGCACCGAGAGGCAGAGTAATTCACCCCTCCACTTT. The chain combines TRBV7-2 with TRBJ1-6; D uncertain. From germline, CDR1 is SGHTA and CDR2 FQGNSA. The CDR3 contains 14 residues. Trimming removed 7 bases at V and 6 bases at J, with 13 bases between.